This record covers a single T cell receptor beta chain. This specimen belongs to a study of T-cell reconstitution after alpha-beta-depleted transplantation in children. The germline V gene has CDR1 SGHKS and CDR2 YYEKEE (reference sequence). Trimming pared 4 bases from V and 0 bases from J, leaving 12 bases between. CDR3 length: 15 residues. Unique molecular identifiers were incorporated during preparation of the TCRbeta library. TCRdb ran MiXCR on the PCR reads and lists one entry per CDR3 protein. The table shows 250,000 to 300,000 distinct CDR3 sequences, with around 9.1% occurring only once. This sample comprised PBMCs, obtained before TCRalphabeta/CD19-depleted stem cell transplant. The chain uses TRBV5-5 and TRBJ2-3, with D possibly matching TRBD2 (5 bases). The source is a boy in the first two years of life with acute myeloid leukemia, due to receive a stem cell transplant. For the CDR3, the DNA is TGTGCCAGCAGCGATCGGACTCCTAGCACAGATACGCAGTATTTT. Its translation is CASSDRTPSTDTQYF.